Shown below are 16 T cell receptor beta chains from a single sample sequenced in a study of T cell responses to AZD1222 COVID-19 vaccine. The method was immunoSEQ multiplex PCR; TCRdb's version includes in-frame clones alone and lacks a portion of them. In the table there are just over 65,000 clones, about 90% of which are singletons. This specimen was peripheral blood, taken on day 0 of AZD1222 vaccination. The receptors here all came from an adult in good health.

V usage is TRBV6-5 and J usage is TRBJ2-7; D may correspond to TRBD1 or TRBD2 (5 bases each). CDR3 length: 13 amino acids. Trimming shortened V by 6 bases and J by 12 bases, and 21 bases separated the two germline ends. Germline V gene data show CDR1 as MNHEY and CDR2 as SVGAGI. CDR3 residues: CASRGPTPLGWYF. In nucleotides, the CDR3 is TGTGCCAGCAGGGGACCGACTCCCCTAGGATGGTACTTC.

The chain carries TRBV10-3 and TRBJ2-1; D unresolved. The CDR3 length is 14 residues. Trimming left V 2 bases short and J 1 base short, with 6 bases between. The germline CDR1 and CDR2 sequences are ENHRY and SYGVKD. Written as DNA, the CDR3 is TGTGCCATCAGTGAGCCTGGGTCCTACAATGAGCAGTTCTTC. Protein: CAISEPGSYNEQFF.

The rearrangement joins TRBV4-2 to TRBJ1-5, with D hard to call. The V and J ends lost 0 bases and 6 bases respectively, with 6 bases between them. This CDR3 has 13 amino acids. Germline V lookup: CDR1 LGHNA, CDR2 YNFKEQ. As DNA, the CDR3 is TGTGCCAGCAGCCAAGATCAGCTTCAGCCCCAGCATTTT. This encodes CASSQDQLQPQHF.

The chain couples TRBV27 to TRBJ2-2; 7 nucleotides match TRBD1. This CDR3 spans 16 amino acids. Per germline, CDR1 MNHEY and CDR2 SMNVEV (reference sequence). V lost 4 bases, J lost 6 bases, and 11 bases stayed unmatched. The DNA for the CDR3 is TGTGCCAGCAGTTACACTAAGAGGGGGCGGCCCGGGGAGCTGTTTTTT. Its protein is CASSYTKRGRPGELFF.

The chain employs TRBV19 and TRBJ2-2, with 8 bases that match TRBD1. Unmatched junction bases numbered 10, after V lost 7 bases and J lost 3 bases. This CDR3 has 16 amino acids. Germline V CDR1 and CDR2: LNHDA, SQIVND (reference sequence). The DNA of the CDR3 is TGTGCCAGTATCCACGGACAGGGATATGACACCGGGGAGCTGTTTTTT. As protein: CASIHGQGYDTGELFF.

The CDR3 sequence is CASSQDPGPYEQYF. The CDR3 DNA reads as TGTGCCAGCAGCCAAGATCCCGGGCCCTACGAGCAGTACTTC. The chain has TRBV4-2 and TRBJ2-7; D unresolved. Germline CDR1 and CDR2: LGHNA and YNFKEQ. There are 14 residues in the CDR3. Trimming left V 0 bases short and J 2 bases short, with 8 bases between.

The rearrangement joins TRBV5-5 to TRBJ2-7, with TRBD2 identical over 13 bases. V shed 3 bases, J shed 1 base, and the junction held 4 bases outside the gene matches. Germline V gene lookup returns CDR1 SGHKS and CDR2 YYEKEE (reference sequence). The CDR3 is 16 residues long. The CDR3 DNA reads as TGTGCCAGCAGCTCCAAACTAGCGGGAGGGTCCTACGAGCAGTACTTC. Residues: CASSSKLAGGSYEQYF.

The rearrangement joins TRBV19 to TRBJ1-4; a weak D match, TRBD1 (5 bases). The germline gives CDR1 LNHDA, CDR2 SQIVND (reference sequence). V lost 7 bases and J lost 1, with 13 bases in between. This CDR3 region has 15 residues. CDR3 coding DNA: TGTGCCAGTACCGATCGGAGGGGAACTAATGAAAAACTGTTTTTT. This gives the protein CASTDRRGTNEKLFF.

The V and J genes are TRBV25-1 and TRBJ2-5; D tentatively reads TRBD1 or TRBD2 (5 bases each). The CDR3 spans 12 residues. Germline V gene lookup returns CDR1 MGHDK and CDR2 SYGVNS. V was shortened by 6 bases and J by 2 bases, with 7 bases between the two germline ends. CDR3 amino acids: CASRGEQETQYF. As DNA, the CDR3 is TGTGCCAGCAGGGGGGAACAAGAGACCCAGTACTTC.

The chain carries TRBV12-5 and TRBJ1-1, with 7 nucleotides matching TRBD1. CDR1 LGHNT and CDR2 FRNRAP come from the germline V gene. V lost 1 base and J lost 4; bases outside the gene matches: 9. The CDR3 has 16 amino acids. The chain's CDR3 is CASGLARGQSGTEAFF. As DNA, the CDR3 is TGTGCTAGTGGTTTGGCAAGGGGGCAGAGTGGCACTGAAGCTTTCTTT.

The CDR3 loop is CASSFPTSGRDTGELFF. CDR3 nucleotides: TGTGCCAGCAGCTTTCCGACTAGCGGGAGGGACACCGGGGAGCTGTTTTTT. The rearrangement joins TRBV5-8 to TRBJ2-2; 14 positions match TRBD2. The CDR3 runs to 17 residues. The germline CDR1 and CDR2 sequences are SGHTS and YDEGEE. V trimming: 2 bases; J trimming: 3 bases; junction bases outside the gene matches: 3.

The V and J genes are TRBV11-2 and TRBJ2-1; D may be TRBD2 (7 bases). Per the germline V gene, CDR1 is SGHAT and CDR2 is FQNNGV. Trimming stripped 1 base from V and 2 bases from J, with 15 bases between. The CDR3 is 17 residues long. CDR3 DNA sequence: TGTGCCAGCAGCTTAGGTCCATCGGGGGGCCCCTACAATGAGCAGTTCTTC. Translated: CASSLGPSGGPYNEQFF.

The chain is built from TRBV7-3 and TRBJ2-3; 10 bases line up with TRBD2. Per germline, CDR1 SGHTA and CDR2 FQGTGA. V dropped 5 bases and J dropped 1; count of bases not matched to a gene: 6. CDR3 length: 16 residues. CDR3: CASSPRAGGGTDTQYF. The CDR3 DNA reads as TGTGCCAGCAGCCCCCGAGCGGGGGGGGGCACAGATACGCAGTATTTT.

The CDR3 nucleotides are TGTGCCAGCAGTCCGCCGGGACAGGGTTTCTACGAGCAGTACTTC. Translation: CASSPPGQGFYEQYF. This chain connects TRBV6-5 to TRBJ2-7; 9 bases line up with TRBD1. This CDR3 comprises 15 residues. V shed 5 bases and J 3 bases; nucleotides not matched to a gene: 8. Germline V gene lookup returns CDR1 MNHEY and CDR2 SVGAGI.

The chain is built from TRBV5-1 and TRBJ2-1; no definite D call. V lost 0 bases and J 4 bases, leaving 5 bases between the germline ends. The CDR3 is 13 amino acids. Germline assignment: CDR1 SGHRS and CDR2 YFSETQ. CDR3 loop: CASSLAQYNEQFF. The CDR3 DNA sequence: TGCGCCAGCAGCTTGGCCCAATACAATGAGCAGTTCTTC.

The chain joins TRBV11-3 to TRBJ2-5; 7 bases line up with TRBD2. The junction had 8 bases not matched to a gene; V was cut back by 8 bases and J by 2 bases. This CDR3 comprises 14 residues. Germline V lookup: CDR1 SGHNT, CDR2 YENEEA. CDR3 region: CASSPGRGQETQYF. CDR3 DNA sequence: TGTGCCAGCTCCCCTGGGCGGGGGCAAGAGACCCAGTACTTC.